Below, 6 T cell receptor beta chains from the same sample are listed, as sequenced in a study of blood T cell repertoires in COVID-19. Assay: immunoSEQ multiplex PCR; the TCRdb copy retains only in-frame clones and omits some. The sample contains around 40,000 clones, 80% to 90% of which appear only once. Sequenced input: peripheral blood. The receptors were sampled from a human donor in a cohort sampled during active COVID-19.

J is TRBJ1-6 and V is TRBV5-1; TRBD1 might be the D (5 bases). The CDR3 consists of 15 residues. CDR1 is SGHRS and CDR2 is YFSETQ in the germline V gene. V dropped 0 bases and J dropped 9 bases, with 13 bases sitting between them. The CDR3 reads CASSLAGPGVSPLHF. The CDR3 region has the DNA TGCGCCAGCAGCTTGGCCGGTCCGGGGGTTTCACCCCTCCACTTT.

The CDR3 is CASSFSSYNEQFF. Here the CDR3 DNA reads TGTGCCAGCAGCTTCAGCTCCTACAATGAGCAGTTCTTC. J is TRBJ2-1 and V is TRBV13; D not certain. The V end lost 3 bases, the J end lost 0 bases, and 3 bases lay between the germline ends. CDR1 is PRHDT and CDR2 is FYEKMQ in the germline V gene (reference sequence). CDR3 length equals 13 residues.

The chain joins TRBV6-6 to TRBJ2-1, with a tentative D call TRBD2 (7 bases). Germline CDR1 MNHNY, CDR2 SVGAGI (reference sequence). The CDR3 spans 15 residues. Trimming pared 4 bases from V and 7 bases from J, leaving 17 bases between. CDR3 nucleotides: TGTGCCAGCAGTTTTCCGGGGGGCACGAGGAATGAGCAGTTCTTC. Translating it yields CASSFPGGTRNEQFF.

This rearrangement joins TRBV5-6 to TRBJ2-3; D perhaps matches TRBD2 (6 bases). The ends were cut back, 4 bases at V and 7 bases at J, with 10 bases in the middle. Germline values: CDR1 SGHDT, CDR2 YYEEEE. This CDR3 spans 12 amino acids. CDR3 region: CASSRLGNTQYF. CDR3 nucleotides: TGTGCCAGCAGCCGACTAGGTAATACGCAGTATTTT. The full variable domain, rest sourced from reference TRBV5-6 and TRBJ2-3, is DAGVTQSPTHLIKTRGQQVTLRCSPKSGHDTVSWYQQALGQGPQFIFQYYEEEERQRGNFPDRFSGHQFPNYSSELNVNALLLGDSALYLCASSRLGNTQYFGPGTRLTVL.

The chain uses TRBV5-1 and TRBJ2-2; the D gene is possibly TRBD2 (6 bases). Germline values: CDR1 SGHRS, CDR2 YFSETQ. V was trimmed by 4 bases and J by 3 bases, leaving 13 bases between them. The CDR3 is made up of 15 amino acids. The CDR3 sequence: CASSIGPGDTGELFF. The CDR3 DNA sequence: TGCGCCAGCAGCATAGGACCGGGGGACACCGGGGAGCTGTTTTTT. Based on the CDR3 plus reference TRBV5-1 and TRBJ2-2, the full variable domain is KAGVTQTPRYLIKTRGQQVTLSCSPISGHRSVSWYQQTPGQGLQFLFEYFSETQRNKGNFPGRFSGRQFSNSRSEMNVSTLELGDSALYLCASSIGPGDTGELFFGEGSRLTVL.

The V call is TRBV5-5, the J call TRBJ2-2; 7 bases match TRBD2. The CDR3 is 15 residues long. V gave up 7 bases and J gave up 3 bases; unmatched junction bases: 9. From germline, CDR1 is SGHKS and CDR2 YYEKEE (reference sequence). CDR3 bases: TGTGCCAGCCTCTGGGGAGGGGACTACACCGGGGAGCTGTTTTTT. Translating gives CASLWGGDYTGELFF.